What follows describes a single TCR beta chain. The antigen is undetermined. Germline assignment: CDR1 SGHTA and CDR2 FQGNSA. Trimming removed 5 bases from V and 3 bases from J, with 10 bases in between. This CDR3 is 14 amino acids long. This was the immunoSEQ v3 assay. The method was immunoSEQ multiplex PCR; TCRdb's version includes in-frame clones alone and lacks a portion of them. Seen here are 55,000 or so clones, over 75% observed once, and the top ten hold about 2.7%. This sample is part of a study of TIL therapy for anti-PD-1-resistant metastatic lung cancer. Looking at the study overall: Most patients had lung adenocarcinoma. General study findings and limits: The cohort had more treatment-naive, never-smoker and oncogene-addicted patients than typical.

Time point in this sample: pre-treatment sample, taken before nivolumab and TIL therapy. The source of this sequence is a person aged 25 to 85 with non-small cell lung cancer. The genes are TRBV7-2 and TRBJ2-2; a weak D match, TRBD1 (6 bases). Source: blood, taken at baseline. The CDR3 is CASSRTVYTGELFF. The CDR3 nucleotides are TGTGCCAGCAGCCGGACAGTCTACACCGGGGAGCTGTTTTTT.